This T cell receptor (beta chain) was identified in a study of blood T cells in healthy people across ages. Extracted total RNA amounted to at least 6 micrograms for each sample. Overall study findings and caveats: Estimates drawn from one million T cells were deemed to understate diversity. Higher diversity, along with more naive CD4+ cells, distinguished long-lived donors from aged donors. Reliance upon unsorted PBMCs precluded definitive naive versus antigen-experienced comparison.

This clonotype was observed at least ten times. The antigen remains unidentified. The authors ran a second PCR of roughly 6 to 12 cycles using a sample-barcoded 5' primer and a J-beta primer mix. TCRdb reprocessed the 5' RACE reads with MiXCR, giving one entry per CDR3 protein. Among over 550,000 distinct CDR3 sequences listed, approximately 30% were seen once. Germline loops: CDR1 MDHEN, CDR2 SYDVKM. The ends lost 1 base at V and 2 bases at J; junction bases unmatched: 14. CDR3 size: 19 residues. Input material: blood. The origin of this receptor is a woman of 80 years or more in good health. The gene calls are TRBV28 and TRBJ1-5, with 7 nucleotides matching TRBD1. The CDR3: CASSLLNLQGVGGNQPQHF. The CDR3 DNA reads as TGTGCCAGCAGTTTATTAAACCTGCAGGGGGTTGGGGGCAATCAGCCCCAGCATTTT.